This T cell receptor (beta chain) was sequenced for a study of T cell changes during pregnancy in multiple sclerosis. Using immunoSEQ multiplex PCR, the repertoire was profiled, and TCRdb retains in-frame clones only, with some absent. The sample carries roughly 38,000 clones, about 90% recorded once. This sequence was found in a female donor with multiple sclerosis, enrolled in a pregnancy study. Source: CD8+ T cells from peripheral blood mononuclear cells, taken before pregnancy.

CDR3 sequence (DNA): TGTGCCAGCAGTTTACTTCAGGGGAGTGAAGCTTTCTTT. Translated: CASSLLQGSEAFF. The genes are TRBV28 and TRBJ1-1; TRBD1 is a possible D gene (6 bases). The CDR3 has 13 residues. V gave up 2 bases and J gave up 7 bases, with 11 bases separating them. Germline V gives CDR1 MDHEN, CDR2 SYDVKM.